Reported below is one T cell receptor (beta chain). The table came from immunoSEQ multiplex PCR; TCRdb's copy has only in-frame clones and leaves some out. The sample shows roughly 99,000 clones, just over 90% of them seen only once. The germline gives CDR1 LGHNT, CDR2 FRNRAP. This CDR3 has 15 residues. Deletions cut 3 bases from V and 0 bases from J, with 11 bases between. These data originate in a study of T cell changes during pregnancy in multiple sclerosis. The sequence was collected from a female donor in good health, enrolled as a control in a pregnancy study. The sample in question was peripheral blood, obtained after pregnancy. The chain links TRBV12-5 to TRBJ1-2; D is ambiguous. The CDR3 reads CASGFGSEANYGYTF. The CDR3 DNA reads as TGTGCTAGTGGTTTCGGCAGCGAAGCTAACTATGGCTACACCTTC.